These T cell receptor beta chains were read from a single sample in a study of blood T cell repertoires in COVID-19. Assay used: immunoSEQ multiplex PCR; TCRdb lists only in-frame clones, some missing. The sample holds 200,000 to 250,000 clones, approximately 86% seen once. Source material: PBMCs or T cells enriched from blood (not recorded which). Every receptor here comes from a woman aged 40-49 years with acute COVID-19. The CDR3 runs from the conserved cysteine through the conserved F or W. The order of the fields is J gene, D gene, V gene, clone size, CDR3 protein, CDR3 DNA. A D gene is named only where the DNA matches it firmly. Size is omitted from some rows. Given values are once, few, many or a class for expanded clones.

J: TRBJ2-4; D: .; V: TRBV4-3; size: .; CDR3: CASSQEGGQGIQYF; DNA: TGCGCCAGCAGCCAAGAAGGGGGTCAGGGCATTCAGTACTTC
J: TRBJ2-5; D: TRBD1; V: TRBV19; size: .; CDR3: CASSWTGGRQETQYF; DNA: TGTGCCAGTAGTTGGACAGGGGGAAGACAAGAGACCCAGTACTTC
J: TRBJ1-5; D: TRBD1; V: TRBV4-2; size: .; CDR3: CASSQDRSGTGGEGIDQPQHF; DNA: TGTGCCAGCAGCCAAGATAGAAGTGGGACAGGGGGCGAAGGGATAGATCAGCCCCAGCATTTT
J: TRBJ2-1; D: TRBD1; V: TRBV4-3; size: .; CDR3: CASSQTTGTGWEFF; DNA: TGCGCCAGCAGCCAAACTACCGGGACAGGGTGGGAGTTCTTC
J: TRBJ2-2; D: TRBD2; V: TRBV5-1; size: .; CDR3: CAAPGLAVTGELFF; DNA: TGCGCCGCCCCGGGACTAGCGGTCACCGGGGAGCTGTTTTTT
J: TRBJ1-6; D: .; V: TRBV5-8; size: .; CDR3: CASSLVREDNSPLHF; DNA: TGTGCCAGCAGCTTGGTCCGGGAGGATAATTCACCCCTCCACTTT
J: TRBJ2-2; D: TRBD2; V: TRBV6-1; size: .; CDR3: CASSGLTSGRFNGELFF; DNA: TGTGCCAGCAGTGGACTGACTAGCGGGAGATTCAACGGGGAGCTGTTTTTT
J: TRBJ1-1; D: .; V: TRBV18; size: .; CDR3: CASSPGTGGTEAFF; DNA: TGTGCCAGCTCACCCGGGACCGGGGGGACTGAAGCTTTCTTT
J: TRBJ1-5; D: TRBD1; V: TRBV2; size: .; CDR3: CASSPQGARNQPQHF; DNA: TGTGCCAGCAGCCCTCAGGGGGCGCGGAATCAGCCCCAGCATTTT
J: TRBJ1-1; D: TRBD1; V: TRBV28; size: .; CDR3: CASSLRQGNTEAFF; DNA: TGTGCCAGCAGTTTAAGACAGGGGAACACTGAAGCTTTCTTT
J: TRBJ2-2; D: .; V: TRBV3-1/TRBV3-2; size: .; CDR3: CASSLGGMANTGELFF; DNA: TGTGCCAGCAGCCTTGGCGGGATGGCGAACACCGGGGAGCTGTTTTTT
J: TRBJ2-1; D: TRBD2; V: TRBV10-1; size: .; CDR3: CASSPGTSGEQFF; DNA: TGCGCCAGCAGCCCCGGGACTAGCGGGGAGCAGTTCTTC
J: TRBJ2-3; D: TRBD1; V: TRBV10-2; size: .; CDR3: CASSADRGTDTQYF; DNA: TGCGCCAGCAGTGCAGACAGGGGAACAGATACGCAGTATTTT
J: TRBJ2-1; D: TRBD2; V: TRBV4-1; size: once; CDR3: CASSQVGEAGGDPEQFF; DNA: TGCGCCAGCAGCCAAGTTGGGGAAGCGGGAGGGGATCCAGAGCAGTTCTTC
J: TRBJ2-3; D: TRBD2; V: TRBV4-1; size: .; CDR3: CASSQVGREGPSDTQYF; DNA: TGCGCCAGCAGCCAAGTCGGGCGGGAGGGCCCATCAGATACGCAGTATTTT
J: TRBJ2-7; D: .; V: TRBV19; size: .; CDR3: CASSPREPPYEQYF; DNA: TGTGCCAGTAGTCCCCGGGAGCCCCCCTACGAGCAGTACTTC
J: TRBJ1-3; D: .; V: TRBV28; size: .; CDR3: CASSSGGSGNTIYF; DNA: TGTGCCAGCAGTTCCGGGGGCTCTGGAAACACCATATATTTT
J: TRBJ2-1; D: TRBD2; V: TRBV5-1; size: .; CDR3: CASSPGGSGITGDEQFF; DNA: TGCGCCAGCAGCCCCGGAGGTAGCGGGATAACGGGCGATGAGCAGTTCTTC
J: TRBJ1-2; D: TRBD1; V: TRBV7-9; size: .; CDR3: CASSFDRGFYGYTF; DNA: TGTGCCAGCAGCTTTGACAGGGGATTCTATGGCTACACCTTC
J: TRBJ2-1; D: TRBD2; V: TRBV3-1/TRBV3-2; size: .; CDR3: CASSRRLAGMVDEQFF; DNA: TGTGCCAGCAGCCGACGACTAGCGGGAATGGTTGATGAGCAGTTCTTC
J: TRBJ2-2; D: TRBD1; V: TRBV6-5; size: .; CDR3: CASGQGARGTGELFF; DNA: TGTGCCAGCGGACAGGGGGCGAGGGGCACCGGGGAGCTGTTTTTT
J: TRBJ1-6; D: TRBD1; V: TRBV25-1; size: .; CDR3: CASSHRGASNSPLHF; DNA: TGTGCCAGCAGTCACAGGGGCGCTTCTAATTCACCCCTCCACTTT
J: TRBJ1-2; D: TRBD1; V: TRBV10-3; size: .; CDR3: CAISFPDRGVGGYTF; DNA: TGTGCCATCAGTTTTCCCGACAGGGGAGTCGGTGGCTACACCTTC
J: TRBJ1-1; D: .; V: TRBV29-1; size: .; CDR3: CSVGMRRAGRDTEAFF; DNA: TGCAGCGTTGGAATGCGACGAGCGGGGAGGGACACTGAAGCTTTCTTT
J: TRBJ1-5; D: .; V: TRBV21-1; size: .; CDR3: CASSKRSSWIPAAGNQPQHF; DNA: TGTGCCAGCAGCAAACGGTCAAGCTGGATTCCAGCGGCAGGCAATCAGCCCCAGCATTTT
J: TRBJ2-3; D: TRBD1; V: TRBV19; size: .; CDR3: CASSIEYRGSQWTDTQYF; DNA: TGTGCCAGTAGTATTGAATACAGGGGGAGTCAGTGGACAGATACGCAGTATTTT